Listed here are 27 T cell receptor beta chains from one sample, sequenced in a study of T cell responses to AZD1222 COVID-19 vaccine. This table comes from immunoSEQ multiplex PCR, and its TCRdb copy is limited to in-frame clones, with some not included. The table lists 140,000 to 150,000 clones, around 84% of them singletons. This specimen was peripheral blood, taken 28 days after the second AZD1222 dose. The receptors shown here come from an adult who received the AZD1222 COVID-19 vaccine.

The rearrangement joins TRBV2 to TRBJ1-1, with a possible D match to TRBD1 (5 bases). The germline V and J ends were trimmed by 11 bases and 8 bases, with 9 bases remaining between them. Germline V lookup: CDR1 SNHLY, CDR2 FYNNEI. This CDR3 is 9 amino acids long. The CDR3 nucleotides are TGTGCCTCAGGGAAGGAAGCTTTCTTT. Encoded protein: CASGKEAFF.

Only a few counts were recorded for this clone. The chain links TRBV2 to TRBJ1-1, with D unclear. CDR1 is SNHLY, CDR2 FYNNEI, per germline. The CDR3 runs 11 residues. Trimming took 9 bases from V and 6 from J, leaving 11 bases between them. The CDR3 region has the DNA TGTGCCAGGTCCGGGTCCGCTGAAGCTTTCTTT. It specifies CARSGSAEAFF.

The chain is built from TRBV21-1 and TRBJ2-1. TRBV21-1 is a recognized pseudogene. The CDR3 is 21 residues long. This CDR3 is CASSKALVGAGGTPSYNEQFF. For the CDR3, the DNA is TGTGCCAGCAGCAAGGCCCTCGTGGGGGCTGGCGGGACACCTTCCTACAATGAGCAGTTCTTC.

This clone is a singleton in its sample. J is TRBJ1-2 and V is TRBV15; no clear D. Germline CDR1 reads LNHNV; CDR2 reads YYDKDF (reference sequence). V dropped 5 bases and J dropped 7 bases, with 17 bases sitting between them. There are 14 residues in the CDR3. The CDR3 loop is CATSPLDEWVGYTF. CDR3 coding DNA: TGTGCCACCAGCCCTCTAGACGAGTGGGTTGGCTACACCTTC.

This sequence joins TRBV11-2 and TRBJ2-1, with TRBD2 identical over 8 bases. The V gene end was trimmed by 5 bases and the J gene end by 0 bases; junction bases not matched to a gene: 9. This CDR3 is 17 amino acids long. In germline, CDR1 is SGHAT, CDR2 FQNNGV. The CDR3 nucleotides read TGTGCCAGCAGCCCGGGAGGGTTGGTGGGCTCCTACAATGAGCAGTTCTTC. This encodes CASSPGGLVGSYNEQFF.

The chain employs TRBV3-1 (or the pseudogene TRBV3-2) and TRBJ1-1; unclear D gene. Looked up from germline, CDR1 is LGHDT and CDR2 is YNNKEL (reference sequence). The CDR3 spans 13 residues. The V and J ends lost 1 base and 2 bases respectively, with 5 bases between them. The CDR3 is CASSQGENTEAFF. The CDR3 coding sequence is TGTGCCAGCAGCCAAGGGGAAAACACTGAAGCTTTCTTT.

The gene calls are TRBV5-6 and TRBJ2-5; D is undetermined. Per the germline V gene, CDR1 is SGHDT and CDR2 is YYEEEE. V was cut by 4 bases and J by 5 bases, with 15 bases left in between. There are 14 residues in the CDR3. The CDR3 spells CASSPISARETQYF. The CDR3 bases are TGTGCCAGCAGCCCCATTTCTGCGAGGGAGACCCAGTACTTC.

This clone appeared a few times. V gene TRBV28 combines with J gene TRBJ2-5, with D unclear. The CDR3 length is 12 residues. V was clipped by 2 bases and J by 7 bases, with 8 bases between them. CDR1 and CDR2 (germline): MDHEN, SYDVKM. CDR3 in DNA: TGTGCCAGCAGTTTAGGCTGGGGGACCCAGTACTTC. Translation gives CASSLGWGTQYF.

The chain has TRBV5-1 and TRBJ1-3, with TRBD1 as a possible D gene (5 bases). The CDR3 contains 16 residues. Germline values: CDR1 SGHRS, CDR2 YFSETQ. Trimming took off 3 bases at V and 2 bases at J, with 15 bases between the two ends. The CDR3 nucleotides are TGCGCCAGCAGCTCGGAAGTGCGGGGCGCTGGAAACACCATATATTTT. Encoded protein: CASSSEVRGAGNTIYF.

V usage is TRBV3-1 (or the pseudogene TRBV3-2) and J usage is TRBJ2-2, with D perhaps TRBD1 or TRBD2 (7 bases each). Per germline, CDR1 LGHDT and CDR2 YNNKEL (reference sequence). The CDR3 is made up of 16 amino acids. Trimming cost V 4 bases and J 6 bases, with 18 bases left between them. CDR3 sequence reads: CASSRRQGGRSGELFF. For the CDR3, the DNA is TGTGCCAGCAGCCGTCGACAGGGAGGGAGATCCGGGGAGCTGTTTTTT.

The CDR3 DNA reads as TGTGCCTGGCGCAGAGGGTTAGCGGGGGACAATGAGCAGTTCTTC. Its translation is CAWRRGLAGDNEQFF. The V call is TRBV30, the J call TRBJ2-1; 9 positions agree with TRBD2. Germline trimming cut 5 bases from V and 5 bases from J; bases unmatched to any gene: 10. The germline CDR1 and CDR2 sequences are GTSNPN and SVGIG (reference sequence). The CDR3 length is 15 residues.

This clone occurred a few times. V is TRBV14 and J is TRBJ2-1; D perhaps matches TRBD2 (6 bases). V was trimmed by 4 bases and J by 5 bases, leaving 12 bases between them. Germline V CDR1 and CDR2: SGHDN, FVKESK. The length of the CDR3 is 14 residues. Here the CDR3 DNA reads TGTGCCAGCAGCCTCACGGGACTCCACAATGAGCAGTTCTTC. Its translation: CASSLTGLHNEQFF.

J is TRBJ2-3 and V is TRBV9; D gene unclear. Germline CDR1 is SGDLS and CDR2 is YYNGEE. The CDR3 runs 13 residues. V lost 1 base to trimming and J lost 2 bases, with 5 bases between them. CDR3 region: CASSVPSTDTQYF. The CDR3 DNA reads TGTGCCAGCAGCGTACCGTCCACAGATACGCAGTATTTT.

This chain uses TRBV12-3 or TRBV12-4 with TRBJ1-2; weak D call: TRBD1 (5 bases). The CDR3 is made up of 11 amino acids. V was pared by 5 bases and J by 8 bases, with 9 bases between. The CDR3: CASSGGDGYTF. The CDR3 DNA reads as TGTGCCAGCAGTGGGGGAGACGGCTACACCTTC.

This rearrangement joins TRBV5-8 to TRBJ2-7, with D maybe TRBD2 (6 bases). Germline V gene sequence: CDR1 SGHTS, CDR2 YDEGEE. CDR3 length: 13 residues. V was shortened by 3 bases and J by 6 bases, with 13 bases between the two germline ends. The CDR3 here is CASSSLGRSEQYF. The DNA of the CDR3 is TGTGCCAGCAGCTCCCTAGGGAGGTCCGAGCAGTACTTC.

On this clone itself: A read error may produce the germline difference seen at one junction end. The chain employs TRBV7-7 and TRBJ1-2; TRBD1 might be the D (6 bases). CDR3 length equals 17 residues. From germline, CDR1 is SSHAT and CDR2 FNYEAQ (reference sequence). The CDR3 reads CASSPPRTAATNYGYTF. The DNA for the CDR3 is TGTGCTAGCAGCCCCCCCCGGACAGCAGCTACTAACTATGGCTACACCTTC. Combining the CDR3 with reference TRBV7-7 and TRBJ1-2 gives the whole variable domain GAGVSQSPRYKVTKRGQDVTLRCDPISSHATLYWYQQALGQGPEFLTYFNYEAQPDKSGLPSDRFSAERPEGSISTLTIQRTEQRDSAMYRCASSPPRTAATNYGYTFGSGTRLTVV.

The chain uses TRBV9 and TRBJ2-4; 7 positions match TRBD2. Germline values: CDR1 SGDLS, CDR2 YYNGEE. The length of the CDR3 is 18 residues. With 3 bases clipped from V and 2 bases from J, the junction kept 14 bases outside the gene matches. In nucleotides, the CDR3 is TGTGCCAGCAGCGCGTCATTTACTAGCGTTGGGTCCAAAAACATTCAGTACTTC. It codes for CASSASFTSVGSKNIQYF.

This sequence joins TRBV29-1 and TRBJ2-5; a possible D gene is TRBD1 (6 bases). The V gene's germline CDR1 is SQVTM and CDR2 ANQGSEA. CDR3 length: 13 residues. Trimming removed 4 bases at V and 1 base at J, with 10 bases between. The CDR3 region has the DNA TGCAGCGTTGGATCAGGGGTCCAAGAGACCCAGTACTTC. The encoded protein is CSVGSGVQETQYF.

This chain joins TRBV10-2 and TRBJ1-4, with TRBD1 matching 9 bases. The CDR3 runs 14 residues. Per germline, CDR1 WSHSY and CDR2 SAAADI. Trimming at V came to 6 bases and at J to 8 bases, leaving 7 bases not matched to a gene. The CDR3 reads CASSQGQGREKLFF. As DNA, the CDR3 is TGCGCCAGCAGCCAGGGACAGGGAAGAGAAAAACTGTTTTTT.

The chain is built from TRBV5-1 and TRBJ2-7, with D tentatively TRBD2 (6 bases). V lost 4 bases, J lost 0 bases, and 8 bases lay in between. In germline, CDR1 is SGHRS, CDR2 YFSETQ. The CDR3 is 13 amino acids. The CDR3 DNA reads TGCGCCAGCAGCCGGGACTTCTCCTACGAGCAGTACTTC. Protein: CASSRDFSYEQYF. The full variable domain, its missing parts supplied by reference TRBV5-1 and TRBJ2-7, is KAGVTQTPRYLIKTRGQQVTLSCSPISGHRSVSWYQQTPGQGLQFLFEYFSETQRNKGNFPGRFSGRQFSNSRSEMNVSTLELGDSALYLCASSRDFSYEQYFGPGTRLTVT.

The CDR3 DNA is TGTGCCAGCAGCCAAGATTTATCACCCCTCCACTTT. Residues: CASSQDLSPLHF. The chain couples TRBV4-2 to TRBJ1-6; D gene unclear. Germline CDR1 LGHNA, CDR2 YNFKEQ. CDR3 length equals 12 residues. The ends were cut back, 0 bases at V and 10 bases at J, with 4 bases in the middle.

The gene calls are TRBV20-1 and TRBJ1-2; weak D call: TRBD1 (5 bases). CDR1 DFQATT and CDR2 SNEGSKA come from the germline V gene (reference sequence). Trimming left V 3 bases short and J 5 bases short, with 13 bases between. This CDR3 is built from 13 residues. This chain's CDR3 is CSASLGGGYGYTF. As DNA, the CDR3 is TGCAGTGCTAGTCTCGGGGGAGGGTATGGCTACACCTTC.

The CDR3 here is CASSPERRRDTQYF. In DNA, the CDR3 is TGTGCCAGCTCACCAGAGCGGAGGCGGGATACGCAGTATTTT. The chain combines TRBV18 with TRBJ2-3; D perhaps matches TRBD2 (5 bases). The CDR3 runs 14 residues. Germline V lookup: CDR1 KGHSH, CDR2 LQKENI. Trimming cost V 2 bases and J 6 bases, with 12 bases left between them.

On this clone: Relative to the germline gene, one junction end is altered; a read error may explain this. CDR3 sequence: CASSLAGGDPSSF. The DNA of the CDR3 is TGTGCCAGCAGCTTGGCCGGGGGGGACCCCTCGTCTTTC. J is TRBJ1-2 and V is TRBV5-4; possibly TRBD1 for D (5 bases). Looked up from germline, CDR1 is SGHNT and CDR2 is YYREEE (reference sequence). The CDR3 extends over 13 amino acids.

This clone was seen only once. The chain recombines TRBV5-1 with TRBJ1-4; a weak D match, TRBD1 (6 bases). Germline V gene lookup returns CDR1 SGHRS and CDR2 YFSETQ. V dropped 2 bases and J dropped 8 bases, with 16 bases sitting between them. The CDR3 is made up of 15 amino acids. CDR3: CASSFRGGQDEKLFF. For the CDR3, the DNA is TGCGCCAGCAGCTTCAGGGGAGGCCAGGACGAAAAACTGTTTTTT.

The chain employs TRBV5-4 and TRBJ1-1; tentative D call: TRBD1 (6 bases). The CDR3 consists of 15 residues. The V and J ends lost 3 bases and 0 bases respectively, with 12 bases between them. The germline CDR1 and CDR2 sequences are SGHNT and YYREEE (reference sequence). The CDR3 DNA follows: TGTGCCAGCAGCTCCGGGACATTAGTGAACACTGAAGCTTTCTTT. Translated: CASSSGTLVNTEAFF.

The genes are TRBV28 and TRBJ2-3; D not resolved. This CDR3 is built from 11 residues. CDR1 is MDHEN, CDR2 SYDVKM, per germline. Trimming removed 2 bases from V and 7 bases from J, with 4 bases in between. This chain's CDR3 is CASSLGNTQYF. CDR3 DNA sequence: TGTGCCAGCAGTTTAGGTAATACGCAGTATTTT.